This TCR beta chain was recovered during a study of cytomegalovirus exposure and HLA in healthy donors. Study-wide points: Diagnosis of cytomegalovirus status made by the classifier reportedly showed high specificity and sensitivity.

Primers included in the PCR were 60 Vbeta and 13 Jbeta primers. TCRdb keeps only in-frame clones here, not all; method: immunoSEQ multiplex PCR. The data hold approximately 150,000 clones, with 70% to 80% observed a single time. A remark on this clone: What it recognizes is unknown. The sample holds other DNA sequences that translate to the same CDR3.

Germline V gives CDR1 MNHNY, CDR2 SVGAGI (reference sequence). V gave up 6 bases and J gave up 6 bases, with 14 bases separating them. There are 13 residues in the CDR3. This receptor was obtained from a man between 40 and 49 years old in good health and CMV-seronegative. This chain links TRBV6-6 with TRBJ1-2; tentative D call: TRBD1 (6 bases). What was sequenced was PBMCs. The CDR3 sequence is CASSPHRTDGYTF. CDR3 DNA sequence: TGTGCCAGCAGCCCACATCGGACAGATGGCTACACCTTC.